This T cell receptor beta chain was captured in a study of CD8+ T cells in alopecia areata. Treatment specified: oral pan-JAK inhibitor, 5-10 mg twice daily. RNA, once extracted, was reverse transcribed into cDNA for use as the sequencing template. The method was immunoSEQ multiplex PCR; TCRdb's version includes in-frame clones alone and lacks a portion of them. The table shows around 100,000 clones, with around 50% occurring only once. This receptor was obtained from a human donor with alopecia areata. Sequenced material: CD8+ T cells sorted from blood, taken at week 24, from a patient treated with tofacitinib.

CDR3 loop: CASSSSGGGTGELFF. CDR3 coding DNA: TGTGCCAGCAGCTCTAGCGGGGGCGGTACCGGGGAGCTGTTTTTT. The chain is built from TRBV9 and TRBJ2-2, with 10 positions matching TRBD2. Trimming cost V 4 bases and J 5 bases; bases outside gene matches: 5. The germline V gene has CDR1 SGDLS and CDR2 YYNGEE. This CDR3 contains 15 residues.